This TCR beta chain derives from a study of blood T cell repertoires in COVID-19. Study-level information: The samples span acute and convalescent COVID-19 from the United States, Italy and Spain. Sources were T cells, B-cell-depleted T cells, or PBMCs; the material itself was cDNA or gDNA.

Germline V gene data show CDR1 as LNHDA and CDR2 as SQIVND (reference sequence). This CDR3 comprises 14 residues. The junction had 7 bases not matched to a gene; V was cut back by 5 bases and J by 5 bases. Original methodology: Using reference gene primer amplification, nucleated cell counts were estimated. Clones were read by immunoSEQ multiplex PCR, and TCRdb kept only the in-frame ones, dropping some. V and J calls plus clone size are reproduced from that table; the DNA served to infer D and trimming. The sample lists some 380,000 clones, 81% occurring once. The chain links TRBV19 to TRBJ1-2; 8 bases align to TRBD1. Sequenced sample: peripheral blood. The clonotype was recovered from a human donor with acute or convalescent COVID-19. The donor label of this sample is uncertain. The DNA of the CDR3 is TGTGCCAGTAGTCCTCCGGACAGGGCTTATGGCTACACCTTC. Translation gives CASSPPDRAYGYTF.